The entry below gives a single T cell receptor beta chain sequence along with its context. Naivety among CD8 cells was defined by CD45RO negativity and positive CCR7 selection, thereby excluding terminally differentiated effector memory CD45RA+ cells. The sample comes from a study of shared clonotypes between healthy human individuals. The method was immunoSEQ multiplex PCR; TCRdb's version includes in-frame clones alone and lacks a portion of them. The repertoire holds about 2 million clones, just under 95% seen once, with 0.95% to 1.5% in the top ten. Per the germline V gene, CDR1 is WNHNN and CDR2 is SYGVQD (reference sequence). With V trimmed by 5 bases and J by 0 bases, 9 bases remained unmatched. CDR3 length: 17 residues.

The chain is built from TRBV10-1 and TRBJ1-5; 8 positions agree with TRBD1. Sequences were obtained from naive CD8+ T cells sorted from blood. This TCR derives from a man aged 18 to 29 in good health. The CDR3 loop reads CASSPPGQAYSNQPQHF. The DNA of the CDR3 is TGCGCCAGCAGTCCGCCGGGACAGGCTTATAGCAATCAGCCCCAGCATTTT.